This TCR beta chain was profiled in a study of early stage breast cancer tumors. The CDR3 is 13 amino acids. Trimming stripped 4 bases from V and 2 bases from J, with 7 bases between. CDR1 is SGHKS and CDR2 is YYEKEE in the germline V gene (reference sequence). Repertoires were generated with immunoSEQ multiplex PCR, while TCRdb's copy carries only in-frame clones and drops some. The data hold approximately 75,000 clones, with over 80% observed a single time. Of note for this clone: Its specificity is not known.

Study-wide findings and caveats: In most of the 16 patients, blood comparison separated tumor from normal breast.

The clonotype was recovered from a person aged 40 to 50 with breast cancer. Sequencing was performed on blood. The chain joins TRBV5-5 to TRBJ1-5; D uncertain. The CDR3 loop reads CASSPGGNQPQHF. DNA of the CDR3: TGTGCCAGCAGCCCCGGGGGCAATCAGCCCCAGCATTTT.